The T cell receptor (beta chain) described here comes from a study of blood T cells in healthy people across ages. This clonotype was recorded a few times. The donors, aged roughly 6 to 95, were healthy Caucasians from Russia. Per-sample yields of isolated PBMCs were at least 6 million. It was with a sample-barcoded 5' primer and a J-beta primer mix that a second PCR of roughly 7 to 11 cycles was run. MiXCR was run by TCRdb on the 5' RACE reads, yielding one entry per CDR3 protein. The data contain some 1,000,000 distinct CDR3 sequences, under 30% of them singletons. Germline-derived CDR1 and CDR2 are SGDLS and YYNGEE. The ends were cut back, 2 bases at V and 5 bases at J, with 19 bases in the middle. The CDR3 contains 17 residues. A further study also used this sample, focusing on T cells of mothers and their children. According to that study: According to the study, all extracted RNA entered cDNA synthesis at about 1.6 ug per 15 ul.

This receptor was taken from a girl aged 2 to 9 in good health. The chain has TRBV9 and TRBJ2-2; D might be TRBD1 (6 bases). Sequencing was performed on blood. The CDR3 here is CASSVSSARGETGELFF. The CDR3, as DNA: TGTGCCAGCAGCGTTAGCTCGGCCAGGGGAGAAACCGGGGAGCTGTTTTTT.